A selection of T cell receptor beta chains follows, all from one sample in a study of blood T cell repertoires in COVID-19. This table comes from immunoSEQ multiplex PCR, and its TCRdb copy is limited to in-frame clones, with some not included. The sample includes around 47,000 clones, approximately 70% of them seen just once. The sample taken for sequencing was peripheral blood. The receptors were gathered from a man at least 80 years old with acute or convalescent COVID-19. The CDR3 runs from the conserved cysteine through the conserved F or W. A D gene is named only where the DNA matches it firmly. Clone size is not always given. Where it is, it says once, few, many or a class for expanded clones.

J: TRBJ1-1
D: .
V: TRBV9
size: .
CDR3: CASSVVAGANTEAFF
DNA: TGTGCCAGCAGCGTAGTGGCGGGGGCGAACACTGAAGCTTTCTTT

J: TRBJ2-7
D: TRBD1
V: TRBV5-1
size: .
CDR3: CASSSGQASYEQYF
DNA: TGCGCCAGCAGCTCCGGACAGGCCTCCTACGAGCAGTACTTC

J: TRBJ1-4
D: .
V: TRBV2
size: .
CDR3: CASSGTGFNEKLFF
DNA: TGTGCCAGCAGCGGAACAGGGTTCAATGAAAAACTGTTTTTT

J: TRBJ2-2
D: TRBD1
V: TRBV5-1
size: .
CDR3: CASSPTGDAGELFF
DNA: TGCGCCAGCAGCCCTACAGGGGACGCCGGGGAGCTGTTTTTT

J: TRBJ1-1
D: .
V: TRBV12-3/TRBV12-4
size: .
CDR3: CASRGGYTEAFF
DNA: TGTGCCAGCAGGGGGGGGTACACTGAAGCTTTCTTT

J: TRBJ2-2
D: TRBD2
V: TRBV2
size: .
CDR3: CASTKSPGGRAGELFF
DNA: TGTGCCAGCACCAAGAGCCCGGGAGGGAGGGCCGGGGAGCTGTTTTTT

J: TRBJ2-3
D: .
V: TRBV11-2
size: .
CDR3: CASSFGSPGADTQYF
DNA: TGTGCCAGCAGCTTCGGAAGCCCAGGGGCAGATACGCAGTATTTT

J: TRBJ2-7
D: TRBD2
V: TRBV19
size: .
CDR3: CASSLQTSSYEQYF
DNA: TGTGCCAGTAGTCTACAGACTAGCAGCTACGAGCAGTACTTC

J: TRBJ1-5
D: .
V: TRBV11-3
size: .
CDR3: CASSLGGPNQPQHF
DNA: TGTGCCAGCAGCCTTGGGGGCCCTAATCAGCCCCAGCATTTT

J: TRBJ1-5
D: .
V: TRBV18
size: .
CDR3: CASSPAGANQPQHF
DNA: TGTGCCAGCTCACCGGCAGGGGCCAATCAGCCCCAGCATTTT

J: TRBJ2-7
D: .
V: TRBV9
size: .
CDR3: CASSVTGTQNSYEQYF
DNA: TGTGCCAGCAGCGTAACGGGAACTCAGAACTCCTACGAGCAGTACTTC

J: TRBJ1-1
D: TRBD1
V: TRBV5-5
size: once
CDR3: CASSFRDRVENTEAFF
DNA: TGTGCCAGCAGCTTCCGGGACAGGGTTGAGAACACTGAAGCTTTCTTT

J: TRBJ1-1
D: .
V: TRBV7-9
size: .
CDR3: CASSLVVNTEAFF
DNA: TGTGCCAGCAGCTTAGTAGTGAACACTGAAGCTTTCTTT

J: TRBJ1-1
D: TRBD1
V: TRBV27
size: .
CDR3: CASRAQGALTEAFF
DNA: TGTGCCAGCAGAGCACAGGGGGCGCTTACTGAAGCTTTCTTT

J: TRBJ1-3
D: TRBD1
V: TRBV9
size: .
CDR3: CASSHKRQGPSGNTIYF
DNA: TGTGCCAGCAGTCACAAGCGACAGGGACCATCTGGAAACACCATATATTTT

J: TRBJ2-3
D: TRBD1
V: TRBV3-1/TRBV3-2
size: .
CDR3: CASSQATGEDTQYF
DNA: TGTGCCAGCAGCCAAGCCACAGGGGAGGATACGCAGTATTTT

J: TRBJ1-5
D: TRBD1
V: TRBV20-1
size: .
CDR3: CSASGQGGNQPQHF
DNA: TGCAGTGCTAGTGGACAGGGTGGCAATCAGCCCCAGCATTTT

J: TRBJ2-6
D: TRBD1
V: TRBV7-2
size: .
CDR3: CASSPRSRQGEANVLTF
DNA: TGTGCCAGCAGCCCACGCTCCAGACAGGGTGAAGCCAACGTCCTGACTTTC

J: TRBJ2-1
D: TRBD1
V: TRBV28
size: many
CDR3: CASSLGTGAYNEQFF
DNA: TGTGCCAGCAGCCTGGGGACAGGGGCTTACAATGAGCAGTTCTTC

J: TRBJ2-5
D: TRBD1
V: TRBV7-2
size: .
CDR3: CASSPTGGGETQYF
DNA: TGTGCCAGCAGCCCGACAGGGGGCGGGGAGACCCAGTACTTC

J: TRBJ2-2
D: .
V: TRBV5-1
size: .
CDR3: CASSLGGGNTGELFF
DNA: TGCGCCAGCAGCTTGGGAGGGGGGAACACCGGGGAGCTGTTTTTT

J: TRBJ1-1
D: .
V: TRBV6-2/TRBV6-3
size: .
CDR3: CASSYQYTEAFF
DNA: TGTGCCAGCAGTTACCAGTACACTGAAGCTTTCTTT

J: TRBJ2-5
D: .
V: TRBV3-1/TRBV3-2
size: .
CDR3: CASSQGPTGGETQYF
DNA: TGTGCCAGCAGCCAAGGGCCTACAGGAGGGGAGACCCAGTACTTC

J: TRBJ1-2
D: TRBD1
V: TRBV9
size: .
CDR3: CASSLRQGTSSGYTF
DNA: TGTGCCAGCAGCCTCCGACAGGGCACTTCATCCGGCTACACCTTC

J: TRBJ1-2
D: .
V: TRBV7-9
size: few
CDR3: CASSDQTGGLHYGYTF
DNA: TGTGCCAGCAGCGACCAAACGGGGGGCTTGCACTATGGCTACACCTTC

J: TRBJ1-3
D: .
V: TRBV5-5
size: .
CDR3: CASSLPSGNTIYF
DNA: TGTGCCAGCAGCCTCCCGTCTGGAAACACCATATATTTT

J: TRBJ1-1
D: .
V: TRBV18
size: .
CDR3: CASLSGPGIGTEAFF
DNA: TGTGCCAGTCTATCTGGGCCGGGGATTGGTACTGAAGCTTTCTTT

J: TRBJ2-1
D: TRBD2
V: TRBV10-3
size: .
CDR3: CAISSGGYNEQFF
DNA: TGTGCCATCAGTAGCGGGGGATACAATGAGCAGTTCTTC

J: TRBJ1-4
D: .
V: TRBV7-2
size: .
CDR3: CASSLSGDNNEKLFF
DNA: TGTGCCAGCAGCTTGTCGGGAGATAATAATGAAAAACTGTTTTTT

J: TRBJ2-3
D: TRBD2
V: TRBV5-1
size: .
CDR3: CASSWGLAGDTDTQYF
DNA: TGCGCCAGCAGCTGGGGACTAGCGGGGGACACAGATACGCAGTATTTT

J: TRBJ1-5
D: .
V: TRBV28
size: .
CDR3: CASSPPGDTNQPQHF
DNA: TGTGCCAGCAGTCCCCCTGGGGACACCAATCAGCCCCAGCATTTT

J: TRBJ2-3
D: .
V: TRBV30
size: .
CDR3: CAWSGDSFGDTQYF
DNA: TGTGCCTGGAGTGGTGACAGTTTCGGAGATACGCAGTATTTT

J: TRBJ2-3
D: TRBD2
V: TRBV5-4
size: .
CDR3: CASSPRTSGSTDTQYF
DNA: TGTGCCAGCAGCCCCCGGACTAGCGGGAGCACAGATACGCAGTATTTT

J: TRBJ1-2
D: .
V: TRBV7-9
size: .
CDR3: CASSMGEEFSYGYTF
DNA: TGTGCCAGCAGCATGGGAGAGGAATTTAGCTATGGCTACACCTTC

J: TRBJ1-6
D: .
V: TRBV2
size: .
CDR3: CASKKGDANSPLHF
DNA: TGTGCCAGCAAGAAGGGGGACGCTAATTCACCCCTCCACTTT

J: TRBJ2-3
D: .
V: TRBV11-2
size: .
CDR3: CASSLVLATDTQYF
DNA: TGTGCCAGCAGCTTAGTCTTAGCCACAGATACGCAGTATTTT

J: TRBJ2-1
D: TRBD1
V: TRBV4-3
size: .
CDR3: CASSQQDRGDEQFF
DNA: TGCGCCAGCAGCCAACAGGACAGGGGAGATGAGCAGTTCTTC

J: TRBJ2-6
D: .
V: TRBV3-1/TRBV3-2
size: .
CDR3: CASSQGSSGANVLTF
DNA: TGTGCCAGCAGCCAAGGGAGCTCTGGGGCCAACGTCCTGACTTTC

J: TRBJ1-5
D: TRBD1
V: TRBV18
size: .
CDR3: CASSPQTGTANGQPQHF
DNA: TGTGCCAGCTCACCACAAACAGGGACAGCCAATGGCCAGCCCCAGCATTTT

J: TRBJ1-2
D: .
V: TRBV9
size: .
CDR3: CASSVSGPYYGYTF
DNA: TGTGCCAGCAGCGTGAGTGGGCCCTACTATGGCTACACCTTC

J: TRBJ2-5
D: .
V: TRBV7-9
size: .
CDR3: CASSLAGAATQYF
DNA: TGTGCCAGCAGCTTAGCTGGGGCGGCGACCCAGTACTTC

J: TRBJ1-2
D: .
V: TRBV19
size: .
CDR3: CASSPRRYGYTF
DNA: TGTGCCAGTAGCCCCCGCAGATATGGCTACACCTTC

J: TRBJ2-5
D: .
V: TRBV5-6
size: few
CDR3: CASSFQGRETQYF
DNA: TGTGCCAGCAGCTTTCAGGGTAGGGAGACCCAGTACTTC

J: TRBJ2-1
D: TRBD2
V: TRBV11-2
size: .
CDR3: CASSLGELAGGDNEQFF
DNA: TGTGCCAGCAGCTTAGGTGAATTAGCGGGAGGAGACAATGAGCAGTTCTTC

J: TRBJ2-5
D: TRBD1
V: TRBV6-5
size: .
CDR3: CASSYLRTGGGETQYF
DNA: TGTGCCAGCAGTTACCTGAGGACAGGGGGAGGTGAGACCCAGTACTTC

J: TRBJ2-3
D: .
V: TRBV30
size: .
CDR3: CAWSEDSGLYKSTDTQYF
DNA: TGTGCCTGGAGTGAGGATAGCGGATTATATAAAAGCACAGATACGCAGTATTTT

J: TRBJ2-6
D: TRBD1
V: TRBV19
size: .
CDR3: CASSTPPGQGATGANVLTF
DNA: TGTGCCAGTAGTACGCCACCGGGACAGGGGGCGACTGGGGCCAACGTCCTGACTTTC

J: TRBJ1-4
D: .
V: TRBV7-9
size: .
CDR3: CASSLAAVATNEKLFF
DNA: TGTGCCAGCAGCTTAGCTGCGGTTGCAACTAATGAAAAACTGTTTTTT

J: TRBJ1-1
D: .
V: TRBV28
size: .
CDR3: CASRLGTSEAFF
DNA: TGTGCCAGCAGACTCGGGACTTCTGAAGCTTTCTTT

J: TRBJ2-3
D: .
V: TRBV9
size: .
CDR3: CASSAGGSLRTDTQYF
DNA: TGTGCCAGCAGCGCCGGGGGAAGCTTACGCACAGATACGCAGTATTTT

J: TRBJ2-5
D: TRBD2
V: TRBV15
size: .
CDR3: CATSRGAGGAPQETQYF
DNA: TGTGCCACCAGCAGAGGTGCGGGGGGCGCACCCCAAGAGACCCAGTACTTC

J: TRBJ2-5
D: .
V: TRBV20-1
size: .
CDR3: CSASLSGSVRAQETQYF
DNA: TGCAGTGCTAGTCTTTCTGGTTCGGTAAGAGCTCAAGAGACCCAGTACTTC

J: TRBJ1-1
D: .
V: TRBV29-1
size: .
CDR3: CSVGLRDTEAFF
DNA: TGCAGCGTTGGTCTACGGGACACTGAAGCTTTCTTT

J: TRBJ1-1
D: TRBD1
V: TRBV19
size: .
CDR3: CASSMDRGTTEAFF
DNA: TGTGCCAGTAGTATGGACAGGGGGACCACTGAAGCTTTCTTT

J: TRBJ2-5
D: .
V: TRBV6-2/TRBV6-3
size: once
CDR3: CASSYTRGLETQYF
DNA: TGTGCCAGCAGTTACACCAGGGGCCTGGAGACCCAGTACTTC

J: TRBJ1-3
D: .
V: TRBV11-2
size: few
CDR3: CASSLEQGTGNTIYF
DNA: TGTGCCAGCAGCTTAGAGCAGGGTACTGGAAACACCATATATTTT

J: TRBJ1-1
D: .
V: TRBV5-5
size: .
CDR3: CASSLARGNTEAFF
DNA: TGTGCCAGCAGCTTGGCCAGGGGGAACACTGAAGCTTTCTTT

J: TRBJ1-1
D: .
V: TRBV9
size: .
CDR3: CASSVGSAGGNTEAFF
DNA: TGTGCCAGCAGCGTAGGGTCCGCTGGCGGGAACACTGAAGCTTTCTTT

J: TRBJ2-7
D: TRBD1
V: TRBV27
size: .
CDR3: CASSWGTGSYEQYF
DNA: TGTGCCAGCAGTTGGGGGACAGGGTCCTACGAGCAGTACTTC

J: TRBJ2-7
D: TRBD2
V: TRBV4-1
size: .
CDR3: CASSQDLGSGMLYEQYF
DNA: TGCGCCAGCAGCCAAGATTTGGGAAGCGGGATGCTCTACGAGCAGTACTTC